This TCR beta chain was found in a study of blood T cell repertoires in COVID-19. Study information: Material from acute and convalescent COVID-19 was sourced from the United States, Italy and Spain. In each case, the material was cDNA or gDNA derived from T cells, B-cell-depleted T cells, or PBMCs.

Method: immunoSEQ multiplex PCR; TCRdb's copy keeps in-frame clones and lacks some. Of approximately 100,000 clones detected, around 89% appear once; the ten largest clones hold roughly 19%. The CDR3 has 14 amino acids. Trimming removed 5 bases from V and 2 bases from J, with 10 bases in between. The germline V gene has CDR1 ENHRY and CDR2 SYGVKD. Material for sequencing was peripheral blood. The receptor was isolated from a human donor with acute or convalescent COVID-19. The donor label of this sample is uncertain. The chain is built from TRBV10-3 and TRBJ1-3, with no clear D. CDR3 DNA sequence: TGTGCCATCAGTACCGGGAACCCTGGAAACACCATATATTTT. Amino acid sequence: CAISTGNPGNTIYF.